This entry concerns a single T cell receptor (beta chain). Its target is not known. The same CDR3 also results from other DNA sequences found in this sample. This sample was taken from a study of cytomegalovirus exposure and HLA in healthy donors. Both 60 Vbeta primers and 13 Jbeta primers went into the PCR. Assay used: immunoSEQ multiplex PCR; TCRdb lists only in-frame clones, some missing. The top ten hold approximately 4.4% of the sample, which has some 170,000 clones, approximately 70% seen once. From germline, CDR1 is MGHDK and CDR2 SYGVNS. The CDR3 has 12 amino acids. V was pared by 5 bases and J by 2 bases, with 6 bases between. General observations from the study: Accurate HLA-A and HLA-B prediction from TCR beta sequences was reported for most subjects. There were a few CMV-associated chains whose specificity for CMV antigens was confirmed in vitro. A later analysis associated 15,000 to 20,000 TCR beta sequences with HLA alleles at a 0.05 false discovery rate. Later on, analysis showed that most CMV-associated TCR beta chains appeared to be HLA-restricted.

The V call is TRBV25-1, the J call TRBJ1-2, with a possible D match to TRBD1 (6 bases). The TCR originated in a man aged 18 to 30 in good health and CMV-seropositive. Specimen: PBMCs. DNA for the CDR3: TGTGCCAGCAGTCAGGGGAACTATGGCTACACCTTC. Protein product: CASSQGNYGYTF.